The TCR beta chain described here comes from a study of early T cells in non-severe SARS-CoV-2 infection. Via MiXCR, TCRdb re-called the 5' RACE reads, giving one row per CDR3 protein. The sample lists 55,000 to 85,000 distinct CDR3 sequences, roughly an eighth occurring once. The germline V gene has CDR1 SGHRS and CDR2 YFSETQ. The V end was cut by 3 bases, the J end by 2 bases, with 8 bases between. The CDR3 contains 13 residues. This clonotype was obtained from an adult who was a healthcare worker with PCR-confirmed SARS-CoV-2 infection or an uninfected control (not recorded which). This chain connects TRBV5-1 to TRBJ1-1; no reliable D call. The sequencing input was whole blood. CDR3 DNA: TGCGCCAGCAGCTATGTGGTAAACACTGAAGCTTTCTTT. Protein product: CASSYVVNTEAFF.